This TCR beta chain was identified in a study of early T cells in non-severe SARS-CoV-2 infection. The wider study: Bulk RNA from unsorted whole blood was sequenced; chains were unpaired.

TCRdb reanalysed the 5' RACE reads using MiXCR and keeps one entry per CDR3 protein. The sample shows tens of thousands of distinct CDR3 sequences, under 15% of them seen only once. In this sample, this clonotype turned up once. J gave up 1 base and V 3 bases, and 3 bases lay outside the gene matches. Germline values: CDR1 KGHDR, CDR2 SFDVKD. The CDR3 covers 16 residues. The sample was whole blood, taken at baseline. The gene calls are TRBV24-1 and TRBJ2-3; 10 bases are a match to TRBD2. The sequence was collected from an adult who was a healthcare worker with PCR-confirmed SARS-CoV-2 infection or an uninfected control (not recorded which). The CDR3 DNA reads as TGTGCCACCAGTGATGGTAGCGGGGGGCGCACAGATACGCAGTATTTT. Amino acid sequence: CATSDGSGGRTDTQYF.